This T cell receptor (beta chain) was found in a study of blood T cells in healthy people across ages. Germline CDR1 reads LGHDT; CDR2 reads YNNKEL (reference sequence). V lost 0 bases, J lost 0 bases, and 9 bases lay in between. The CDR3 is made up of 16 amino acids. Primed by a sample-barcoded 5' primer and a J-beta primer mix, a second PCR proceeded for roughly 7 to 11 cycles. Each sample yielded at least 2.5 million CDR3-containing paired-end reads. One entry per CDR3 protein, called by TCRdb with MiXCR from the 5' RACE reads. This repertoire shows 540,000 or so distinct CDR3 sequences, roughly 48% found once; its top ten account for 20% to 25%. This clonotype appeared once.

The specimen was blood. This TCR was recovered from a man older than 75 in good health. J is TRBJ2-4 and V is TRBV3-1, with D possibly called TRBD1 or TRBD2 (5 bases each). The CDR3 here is CASSQERGSAKNIQYF. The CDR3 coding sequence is TGTGCCAGCAGCCAAGAGAGGGGATCAGCCAAAAACATTCAGTACTTC.